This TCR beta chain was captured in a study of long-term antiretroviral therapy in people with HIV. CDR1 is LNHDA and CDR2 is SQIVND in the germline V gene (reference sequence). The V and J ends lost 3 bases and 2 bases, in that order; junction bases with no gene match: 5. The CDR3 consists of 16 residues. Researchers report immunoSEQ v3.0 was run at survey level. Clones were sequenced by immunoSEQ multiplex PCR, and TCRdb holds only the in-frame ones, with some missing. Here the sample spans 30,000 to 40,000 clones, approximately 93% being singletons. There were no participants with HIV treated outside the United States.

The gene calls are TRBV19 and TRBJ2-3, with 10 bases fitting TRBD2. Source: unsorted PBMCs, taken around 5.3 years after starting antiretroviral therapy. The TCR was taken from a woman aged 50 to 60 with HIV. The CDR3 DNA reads TGTGCCAGTAGTATCAGGCTAGCGGGAGCCACAGATACGCAGTATTTT. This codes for CASSIRLAGATDTQYF.